The present TCR beta chain was sequenced within a study of control samples from healthy donors and cancer patients (TCRdb year 2020). The receptor library was made with the immunoSEQ multiplex PCR assay. Here the immuneACCESS table is served through TCRdb, limited to in-frame sequences with V and J called. Missing clones are a known gap in these copies; in checked studies unresolved V genes cover under half, and the rest lacks a known reason. The sample has roughly 180,000 clones on record, 93% of them singletons. In total, the top ten clones hold 4.1% of the sample. CDR1 and CDR2, looked up from the germline V gene, are SGHRS and YFSETQ. Here V drops 1 base and J drops 6 bases, and the junction holds 7 bases not matched to any gene. CDR3 length: 16 amino acids, cysteine to phenylalanine. Just the 48-base CDR3 DNA is kept, in frame starting at base 1. A word on this clone: What antigen it recognizes has not been identified. Base-call qualities are not available, and no considerably larger clone is one nucleotide away.

Sequenced: blood. This receptor was obtained from a woman aged 60-75 years in good health. The V and J segments used are TRBV5-1 and TRBJ2-1; TRBD1 fits 10 bases in the junction. Read as DNA, the sequence is TGCGCCAGCAGCTTGCTAGGGACAGGGGTGATCAATGAGCAGTTCTTC. This is translated as CASSLLGTGVINEQFF.